The present TCR beta chain was sequenced within a study of OX40 agonist ivuxolimab in advanced cancers. Study as a whole: A history of anti-PD-1, anti-PD-L1 or anti-CTLA-4 therapy was acceptable, and 40% had some. Study results and limitations: People who partly responded at 0.1-3.0 mg/kg had some of the least clonal expansion seen. Low normalized T-cell clonal expansion was also seen in some nonresponders.

The investigators sampled blood at baseline, at cycle 4 day 1, and at cycle 7 day 1. The length of the CDR3 is 13 residues. Trimming stripped 3 bases from V and 5 bases from J, with 8 bases between. The germline V gene encodes CDR1 MNHEY and CDR2 SVGAGI. TCRdb's table, derived via immunoSEQ multiplex PCR, lists solely in-frame clones and lacks some. Of some 46,000 clones in the sample, roughly 90% were seen once. Concerning this clone itself: Its antigen remains unidentified.

The receptor was isolated from an adult with an advanced solid tumor such as melanoma, head and neck, liver or kidney cancer. Sequencing used CD4+ or CD8+ T cells sorted from blood, obtained in a trial of the OX40 agonist ivuxolimab. The chain joins TRBV6-5 to TRBJ2-1; D not resolved. CDR3 sequence: CASSYRENNEQFF. CDR3 in DNA: TGTGCCAGCAGTTATAGGGAAAACAATGAGCAGTTCTTC.